What follows describes a single T cell receptor beta chain. Its specificity is not known. This entry belongs to a study of T cells after yellow fever vaccination. Findings and limits, study-wide: FACS-sorted repertoires could harbor abundant contaminating bulk-population clonotypes.

Germline lookup yields CDR1 SGHVS and CDR2 FQNEAQ. Trimming pared 1 base from V and 0 bases from J, leaving 14 bases between. The CDR3 is 17 amino acids. TCRdb independently ran MiXCR on the 5' RACE reads; one entry per CDR3 protein. Altogether approximately 550,000 distinct CDR3 sequences are present, about 13% being singletons, with the ten largest covering over 12%. The input for sequencing was PBMCs, taken on the day of the yellow fever booster vaccination. The J gene is TRBJ2-3, the V gene TRBV7-8, with TRBD2 as a possible D gene (5 bases). This sequence originates from a man aged 30-40 years who received the YFV17D yellow fever vaccine. This CDR3 reads CASSLDIASRSTDTQYF. The CDR3 DNA reads as TGTGCCAGCAGCTTAGACATAGCGTCCCGCAGCACAGATACGCAGTATTTT.